The clone carrying this T cell receptor (beta chain) has more than one count but fewer than ten. What it recognizes is unknown. The data are from a study of T cell repertoires in cytomegalovirus infection. Study-wide background: Matching HLA type, along with CMV infection, was indicated by public TCR beta signatures. Overall study results and limits: CMV-specific TCR beta clonotypes restricted by HLA-C were the ones dominating the ex vivo response. Summed public TCR beta family frequency identified CMV carriers bearing the relevant HLA.

The CDR3 length is 13 residues. CDR1 SGHDT and CDR2 YYEEEE come from the germline V gene. V gave up 0 bases and J gave up 7 bases, with 8 bases separating them. TCRdb analysed the reads with MiXCR anew, one entry per CDR3 protein. The sample holds 200,000 or so distinct CDR3 sequences; approximately 30% are singletons and the top ten take 30% to 35%. This clonotype was sampled from a human donor in good health (CMV status not recorded). Some clones in this sample may be carry-over from other donors' samples. This chain links TRBV5-6 with TRBJ2-1; possibly TRBD2 for D (6 bases). The source material was PBMCs. The CDR3 protein is CASSLAAGNEQFF. Here the CDR3 DNA reads TGTGCCAGCAGCTTGGCGGCGGGGAATGAGCAGTTCTTC.